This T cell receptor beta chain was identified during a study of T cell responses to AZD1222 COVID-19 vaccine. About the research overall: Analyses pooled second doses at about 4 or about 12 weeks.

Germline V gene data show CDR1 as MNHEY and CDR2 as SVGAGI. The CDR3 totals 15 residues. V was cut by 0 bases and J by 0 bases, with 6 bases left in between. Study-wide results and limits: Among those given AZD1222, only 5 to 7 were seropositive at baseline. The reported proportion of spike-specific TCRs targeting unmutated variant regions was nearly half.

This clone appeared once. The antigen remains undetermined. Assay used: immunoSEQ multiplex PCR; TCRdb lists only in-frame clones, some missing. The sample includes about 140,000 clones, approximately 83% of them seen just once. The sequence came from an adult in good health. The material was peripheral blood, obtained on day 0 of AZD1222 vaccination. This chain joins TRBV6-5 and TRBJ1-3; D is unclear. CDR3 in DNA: TGTGCCAGCAGTTACTCAGGCAGCTCTGGAAACACCATATATTTT. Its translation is CASSYSGSSGNTIYF.